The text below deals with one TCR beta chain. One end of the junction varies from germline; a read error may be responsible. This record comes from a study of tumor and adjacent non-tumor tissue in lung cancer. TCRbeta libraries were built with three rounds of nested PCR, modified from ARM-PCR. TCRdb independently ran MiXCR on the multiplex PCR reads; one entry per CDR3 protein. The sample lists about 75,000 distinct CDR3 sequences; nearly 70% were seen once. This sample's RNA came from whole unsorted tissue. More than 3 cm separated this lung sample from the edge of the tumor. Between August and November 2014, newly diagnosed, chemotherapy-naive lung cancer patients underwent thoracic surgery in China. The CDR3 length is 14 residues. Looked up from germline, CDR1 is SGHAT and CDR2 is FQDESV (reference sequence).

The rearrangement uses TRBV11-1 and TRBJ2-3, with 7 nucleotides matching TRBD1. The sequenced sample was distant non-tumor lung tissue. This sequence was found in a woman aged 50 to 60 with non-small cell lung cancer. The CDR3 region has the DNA TGTGCCAGCAGCATAGCTACAGGGGCTAGTATGCAGTATTTT. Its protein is CASSIATGASMQYF.